This T cell receptor beta chain emerged from a study of T cell repertoires in cytomegalovirus infection. Study-wide context: Public TCR beta signatures indicated both CMV infection and matching HLA type. Study-wide points: People with CMV and the relevant HLA were identified by cumulative public TCR beta family frequency.

About this clonotype itself: Its antigen is still unknown. A read error is possible here, since a much larger clone lies one base away.

A single record per CDR3 protein comes from TCRdb applying MiXCR to the reads. The sample consists of around 100,000 distinct CDR3 sequences, 16% of them appearing once. Unmatched junction bases numbered 9, after V lost 5 bases and J lost 6 bases. Per the germline V gene, CDR1 is SEHNR and CDR2 is FQNEAQ (reference sequence). This CDR3 has 15 amino acids. The rearrangement joins TRBV7-9 to TRBJ2-7; 11 bases map to TRBD1. The specimen was PBMCs. This receptor was obtained from a human donor in good health (CMV status not recorded). Some clones in this sample may be carry-over from other donors' samples. The CDR3 DNA reads TGTGCCAGCAGCCCTGGGACAGGGGGAATGTGCGAGCAGTACTTC. Its protein is CASSPGTGGMCEQYF.